The 24 T cell receptor beta chains below all came from one sample that was sequenced in a study of T cell changes during pregnancy in multiple sclerosis (dated by TCRdb to about 2019). Library construction relied on the immunoSEQ multiplex PCR assay. The table was pulled from immuneACCESS by TCRdb, which kept in-frame rearrangements only. Such tables lose some clones; where checked, under half of the loss comes from unresolved V genes, and the rest has no known cause. This sample comprises roughly 56,000 clones, about 90% of them detected only once. The top ten hold about 0.5% of the sample. The sample consisted of CD4+ T cells from peripheral blood mononuclear cells, taken after pregnancy. These receptors were collected from a female donor in good health, enrolled as a control in a pregnancy study.

The chain recombines TRBV11-3 with TRBJ1-5, with D maybe TRBD1 (6 bases). V shed 1 base and J shed 5 bases, with 6 bases lying between them. CDR1 and CDR2 (germline): SGHNT, YENEEA. CDR3 size: 13 residues. Here the CDR3 DNA reads TGTGCCAGCAGCTTAGGGACAGATCAGCCCCAGCATTTT. This gives the protein CASSLGTDQPQHF. Supplemented by reference TRBV11-3 and TRBJ1-5, the full variable domain reads EAGVVQSPRYKIIEKKQPVAFWCNPISGHNTLYWYLQNLGQGPELLIRYENEEAVDDSQLPKDRFSAERLKGVDSTLKIQPAELGDSAVYLCASSLGTDQPQHFGDGTRLSIL.

This chain joins TRBV7-6 and TRBJ1-1; D ambiguous. Per the germline V gene, CDR1 is SGHVS and CDR2 is FNYEAQ. V lost 0 bases and J lost 1, with 9 bases in between. This CDR3 is built from 15 residues. The CDR3 reads CASSLAVHQNTEAFF. CDR3 nucleotide sequence: TGTGCCAGCAGCTTAGCGGTACATCAGAACACTGAAGCTTTCTTT.

This rearrangement joins TRBV11-3 to TRBJ1-1; 7 bases map to TRBD1. CDR3 length: 14 amino acids. In germline, CDR1 is SGHNT, CDR2 YENEEA. V lost 4 bases and J lost 1; bases outside the gene matches: 3. CDR3 nucleotide sequence: TGTGCCAGCAGCTATCGACAGGGGAACACTGAAGCTTTCTTT. Its protein product is CASSYRQGNTEAFF.

The rearrangement links TRBV30 to TRBJ1-4; 9 bases match TRBD1. Per germline, CDR1 GTSNPN and CDR2 SVGIG (reference sequence). V lost 3 bases to trimming and J lost 4 bases; unmatched junction nucleotides: 6. The CDR3 runs to 15 residues. CDR3 loop: CAWRPGQGYNEKLFF. For the CDR3, the DNA is TGTGCCTGGAGGCCGGGACAGGGCTATAATGAAAAACTGTTTTTT.

The chain has TRBV9 and TRBJ2-7; D gene uncertain. The CDR3 runs 13 residues. Trimming took off 2 bases at V and 2 bases at J, with 8 bases between the two ends. Germline V lookup: CDR1 SGDLS, CDR2 YYNGEE. The CDR3 region is CASSVDMTYEQYF. The CDR3 bases are TGTGCCAGCAGCGTCGACATGACCTACGAGCAGTACTTC.

The CDR3 bases are TGCGCCAGCAGCTCTGGGAGACTAGCGGGGGCCGATACGCAGTATTTT. Protein sequence: CASSSGRLAGADTQYF. The rearrangement links TRBV5-1 to TRBJ2-3, with 12 bases fitting TRBD2. The V and J ends lost 3 bases and 6 bases, in that order; junction bases with no gene match: 8. Germline V gene data show CDR1 as SGHRS and CDR2 as YFSETQ. The CDR3 has 16 residues.

The V and J genes are TRBV19 and TRBJ2-7, with a weak D call TRBD2 (5 bases). Deletions cut 5 bases from V and 2 bases from J, with 13 bases between. The CDR3 is 14 residues long. Germline V gene lookup returns CDR1 LNHDA and CDR2 SQIVND (reference sequence). CDR3 nucleotides: TGTGCCAGTAGTCCCCCGGGATATCCCTACGAGCAGTACTTC. Translation: CASSPPGYPYEQYF.

J is TRBJ1-1 and V is TRBV11-2; 9 bases agree with TRBD1. V dropped 3 bases and J dropped 6; count of bases not matched to a gene: 14. From germline, CDR1 is SGHAT and CDR2 FQNNGV. The CDR3 has 17 amino acids. The CDR3 is CASSLGLKGTGLPEAFF. In DNA, the CDR3 is TGTGCCAGCAGCTTGGGCCTAAAAGGGACAGGGCTTCCTGAAGCTTTCTTT.

The chain recombines TRBV7-3 with TRBJ1-1; 7 nucleotides align to TRBD1. The germline V gene encodes CDR1 SGHTA and CDR2 FQGTGA. Germline trimming cut 4 bases from V and 2 bases from J; bases unmatched to any gene: 4. This CDR3 is built from 14 residues. The CDR3 DNA is TGTGCCAGCAGCTCTGACAGGGTCAACACTGAAGCTTTCTTT. This codes for CASSSDRVNTEAFF.

This clone was recorded once. The chain has TRBV30 and TRBJ1-1; 10 nucleotides agree with TRBD1. CDR1 is GTSNPN, CDR2 SVGIG, per germline (reference sequence). The CDR3 extends over 12 amino acids. The V and J ends lost 5 bases and 4 bases, in that order; junction bases with no gene match: 1. The DNA of the CDR3 is TGTGCCTGGGGGACAGGGGCCACTGAAGCTTTCTTT. Translated: CAWGTGATEAFF.

The genes are TRBV30 and TRBJ1-2, with 9 bases aligning to TRBD1. Germline loops: CDR1 GTSNPN, CDR2 SVGIG (reference sequence). J gave up 7 bases and V 0 bases, and 3 bases lay outside the gene matches. There are 13 residues in the CDR3. The CDR3 region is CAWSVQGAVGYTF. Written as DNA, the CDR3 is TGTGCCTGGAGTGTACAGGGGGCGGTTGGCTACACCTTC. Full variable domain (rest looked up from reference TRBV30 and TRBJ1-2): SQTIHQWPATLVQPVGSPLSLECTVEGTSNPNLYWYRQAAGRGLQLLFYSVGIGQISSEVPQNLSASRPQDRQFILSSKKLLLSDSGFYLCAWSVQGAVGYTFGSGTRLTVV.

The chain combines TRBV2 with TRBJ1-5; 7 bases align to TRBD1. V dropped 4 bases and J dropped 4; count of bases not matched to a gene: 10. The CDR3 is 16 residues long. Germline V lookup: CDR1 SNHLY, CDR2 FYNNEI. The CDR3 DNA reads TGTGCCAGCAGTGGACAAATGGGACAGCTAAATCAGCCCCAGCATTTT. It is translated as CASSGQMGQLNQPQHF.

V is TRBV7-3 and J is TRBJ2-2; 14 nucleotides agree with TRBD2. The J segment lost 7 bases and the V segment lost 1 base, leaving 17 bases of the junction unmatched. The CDR3 has 21 amino acids. CDR1 and CDR2 from the germline V gene are SGHTA and FQGTGA. CDR3 DNA sequence: TGTGCCAGCAGCTTAAATCCCGGGACTAGCGGGGGCGCCGCGAGGGGCGGGGAGCTGTTTTTT. It translates to CASSLNPGTSGGAARGGELFF. The full variable domain, completed using reference TRBV7-3 and TRBJ2-2, is GAGVSQTPSNKVTEKGKYVELRCDPISGHTALYWYRQSLGQGPEFLIYFQGTGAADDSGLPNDRFFAVRPEGSVSTLKIQRTERGDSAVYLCASSLNPGTSGGAARGGELFFGEGSRLTVL.

This clone was counted a few times. The CDR3 nucleotides are TGTGCCAGCCACAAAGACAGGGGTGACGAGCAGTACTTC. Its protein product is CASHKDRGDEQYF. V usage is TRBV18 and J usage is TRBJ2-7, with 8 bases fitting TRBD1. The V segment lost 8 bases and the J segment 5 bases; nucleotides outside the gene matches: 8. Germline CDR1 reads KGHSH; CDR2 reads LQKENI. The CDR3 sequence is 13 residues long.

This chain joins TRBV27 and TRBJ1-6; TRBD1 matches 8 bases. The V segment lost 1 base and the J segment 9 bases; nucleotides outside the gene matches: 8. CDR1 and CDR2 (germline): MNHEY, SMNVEV (reference sequence). The CDR3 spans 16 residues. CDR3 loop: CASSLFIGQGGSPLHF. CDR3 nucleotide sequence: TGTGCCAGCAGTTTATTTATTGGACAGGGAGGTTCACCCCTCCACTTT.

This rearrangement joins TRBV18 to TRBJ1-1, with D maybe TRBD1 (5 bases). CDR1 KGHSH and CDR2 LQKENI come from the germline V gene. V lost 0 bases and J 2 bases, leaving 13 bases between the germline ends. The CDR3 runs 16 residues. The CDR3 region has the DNA TGTGCCAGCTCACCACCCCATGCAGGGATTAACACTGAAGCTTTCTTT. Translated: CASSPPHAGINTEAFF.

V and J are TRBV5-6 and TRBJ2-1; TRBD2 matches 10 bases. This CDR3 has 15 residues. J was trimmed by 4 bases and V by 4 bases; bases with no gene match: 5. Germline V CDR1 and CDR2: SGHDT, YYEEEE. In DNA, the CDR3 is TGTGCCAGCAGCCCCCTAGCGGGGGATTACAATGAGCAGTTCTTC. Translated: CASSPLAGDYNEQFF.

This chain joins TRBV13 and TRBJ1-1, with TRBD1 matching over 7 bases. J gave up 3 bases and V 5 bases, and 12 bases lay outside the gene matches. The CDR3 covers 16 residues. Per germline, CDR1 PRHDT and CDR2 FYEKMQ (reference sequence). CDR3 protein: CASSPRQGTLHTEAFF. The CDR3 DNA reads as TGTGCCAGCAGCCCTCGACAGGGAACTTTGCACACTGAAGCTTTCTTT.

The count of this clone is one. V usage is TRBV7-3 and J usage is TRBJ2-1; possibly TRBD1 for D (6 bases). Germline values: CDR1 SGHTA, CDR2 FQGTGA. The CDR3 runs to 13 residues. Trimming pared 2 bases from V and 4 bases from J, leaving 6 bases between. The CDR3 DNA is TGTGCCAGCAGCTTAGGACAGTACAATGAGCAGTTCTTC. Its translation: CASSLGQYNEQFF.

This chain uses TRBV5-1 with TRBJ2-1; 11 nucleotides agree with TRBD2. The V gene's germline CDR1 is SGHRS and CDR2 YFSETQ. V was pared by 3 bases and J by 3 bases, with 2 bases of the junction left unmatched. The CDR3 sequence is 15 residues long. The CDR3 is CASSSSGGNYNEQFF. CDR3 nucleotide sequence: TGCGCCAGCAGCTCTAGCGGGGGGAACTACAATGAGCAGTTCTTC. Looking up the rest from reference TRBV5-1 and TRBJ2-1 gives the full variable domain: KAGVTQTPRYLIKTRGQQVTLSCSPISGHRSVSWYQQTPGQGLQFLFEYFSETQRNKGNFPGRFSGRQFSNSRSEMNVSTLELGDSALYLCASSSSGGNYNEQFFGPGTRLTVL.

The V and J genes are TRBV11-3 and TRBJ2-2, with D uncertain. The V end was cut by 0 bases, the J end by 9 bases, with 8 bases between. CDR3 length equals 13 residues. Germline loops: CDR1 SGHNT, CDR2 YENEEA. The CDR3 region has the DNA TGTGCCAGCAGCTTAGACGGTCCCCGGGAGCTGTTTTTT. Translation: CASSLDGPRELFF.

The chain couples TRBV11-3 to TRBJ1-6; 8 bases agree with TRBD1. CDR1 is SGHNT, CDR2 YENEEA, per germline. J was trimmed by 7 bases and V by 2 bases; bases with no gene match: 4. The length of the CDR3 is 15 residues. The chain's CDR3 is CASSLYRGANSPLHF. The CDR3 region has the DNA TGTGCCAGCAGCTTATACAGGGGGGCGAATTCACCCCTCCACTTT.

The V and J genes are TRBV19 and TRBJ1-2, with 7 positions matching TRBD1. CDR1 and CDR2 (germline): LNHDA, SQIVND (reference sequence). Unmatched junction bases numbered 5, after V lost 4 bases and J lost 3 bases. The CDR3 runs 14 residues. CDR3 nucleotides: TGTGCCAGTAGTAGAACAGGGGCCGACTATGGCTACACCTTC. Protein sequence: CASSRTGADYGYTF. Supplemented by reference TRBV19 and TRBJ1-2, the full variable domain reads DGGITQSPKYLFRKEGQNVTLSCEQNLNHDAMYWYRQDPGQGLRLIYYSQIVNDFQKGDIAEGYSVSREKKESFPLTVTSAQKNPTAFYLCASSRTGADYGYTFGSGTRLTVV.

V is TRBV10-3 and J is TRBJ1-2; tentative D call: TRBD1 (5 bases). The CDR3 consists of 12 residues. The V gene lost 4 bases and the J gene lost 6 bases, with 9 bases spanning the gap. In germline, CDR1 is ENHRY, CDR2 SYGVKD. The CDR3: CAISGSRDGYTF. CDR3 nucleotides: TGTGCCATCAGTGGGTCCAGGGATGGCTACACCTTC.